This TCR beta chain was sequenced for a study of blood T cell repertoires in COVID-19. Profiling relied on immunoSEQ multiplex PCR, and the TCRdb table lists in-frame clones only, not all of them. The sample holds about 96,000 clones; approximately 84% are singletons and the top ten take about 18%. Sequencing was carried out using peripheral blood. The source of these receptors is a woman in her fifties or sixties with acute or convalescent COVID-19.

The chain employs TRBV5-1 and TRBJ1-6; TRBD1 matches at 10 bases. V dropped 0 bases and J dropped 7; count of bases not matched to a gene: 4. Germline-derived CDR1 and CDR2 are SGHRS and YFSETQ. The CDR3 is 16 residues long. CDR3 coding DNA: TGCGCCAGCAGCTTGGTTTGGACAGGGGGGAATTCACCCCTCCACTTT. Translated, it gives CASSLVWTGGNSPLHF.